A selection of T cell receptor beta chains follows, all from one sample in a study of monozygotic twins with inflammatory bowel disease. TCRdb reprocessed the 5' RACE reads; each CDR3 protein has one entry and no DNA is given. This table lists just over 300,000 distinct CDR3 sequences. Sample: blood. The receptor source for this set is a human donor with ulcerative colitis or Crohn's disease, or a healthy co-twin of an affected twin (not recorded which). CDR3s include the opening cysteine and the closing phenylalanine or tryptophan.

j_gene,v_gene,CDR3aa
TRBJ2-1,TRBV5-1,CASSEGTGSYNEQFF
TRBJ2-3,TRBV24-1,CATSDSWTDTDTQYF
TRBJ1-2,TRBV19,CASSMASPRRYGYTF
TRBJ2-7,TRBV7-2,CASSLVRGTSGQNEQYF
TRBJ2-6,TRBV29-1,CSVDIGANVLTF
TRBJ1-3,TRBV18,CASSPNSDYAGNTIYF
TRBJ2-2,TRBV5-1,CASSLASPGAHTGELFF
TRBJ2-1,TRBV5-1,CASSPGLAGRGLFSGLFF
TRBJ2-1,TRBV7-9,CASSSGPLRAYNEQFF
TRBJ2-3,TRBV29-1,CSVGLATSPTDTQYF
TRBJ1-4,TRBV6-5,CASSSRDRGFEKLFF
TRBJ1-5,TRBV20-1,CSASPGTVNRNQPQRF
TRBJ2-5,TRBV7-2,CASSLASFRETQYF
TRBJ2-1,TRBV13,CASSLAGETYNEQFF
TRBJ1-1,TRBV20-1,CSAQDSFRLNTEAFF
TRBJ2-3,TRBV7-2,CASSLLTTAPSTDTQYF
TRBJ2-1,TRBV20-1,CSASSDRGLPEQFF
TRBJ2-3,TRBV7-2,CASSLVASGAATDTQYF
TRBJ2-5,TRBV19,CASSEGQGVGQYF
TRBJ1-4,TRBV28,CASSRGFNEKLFF
TRBJ2-7,TRBV27,CASSIDRAGPYEQYF
TRBJ2-1,TRBV9,CASSPSFYEQFF
TRBJ2-7,TRBV9,CASSPNHQGSEQYF
TRBJ2-3,TRBV28,CASSFHGGDDTQYF
TRBJ2-1,TRBV5-1,CASSLAGGGAGNEQFF
TRBJ2-6,TRBV27,CASSFSSGANVLTF
TRBJ1-1,TRBV3-1,CASSALQGFKRGTEAFF
TRBJ2-2,TRBV7-8,CASSLAPARDTFTGELFF
TRBJ2-1,TRBV7-8,CASSLGSFHEQFF
TRBJ2-3,TRBV6-5,CASSHRDTQYF
TRBJ1-2,TRBV6-5,CASSLQGSGGYTF
TRBJ1-1,TRBV7-2,CASSFLAEAFF
TRBJ1-2,TRBV6-5,CASSPGGGGYTF
TRBJ1-5,TRBV27,CASSPDRLRNQPQHF
TRBJ1-3,TRBV6-6,CASSSRGAGNTIYF